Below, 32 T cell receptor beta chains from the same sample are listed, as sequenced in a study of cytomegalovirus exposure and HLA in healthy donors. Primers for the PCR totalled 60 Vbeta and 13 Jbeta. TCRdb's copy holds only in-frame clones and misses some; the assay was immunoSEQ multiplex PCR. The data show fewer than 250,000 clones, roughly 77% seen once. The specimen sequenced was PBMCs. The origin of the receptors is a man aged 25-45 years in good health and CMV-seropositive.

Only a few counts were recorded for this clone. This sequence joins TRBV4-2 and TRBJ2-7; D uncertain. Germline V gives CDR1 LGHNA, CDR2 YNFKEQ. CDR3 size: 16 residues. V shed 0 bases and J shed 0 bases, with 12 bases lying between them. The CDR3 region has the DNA TGTGCCAGCAGCCAAGAGAGACGGCGGATCTCCTACGAGCAGTACTTC. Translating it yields CASSQERRRISYEQYF.

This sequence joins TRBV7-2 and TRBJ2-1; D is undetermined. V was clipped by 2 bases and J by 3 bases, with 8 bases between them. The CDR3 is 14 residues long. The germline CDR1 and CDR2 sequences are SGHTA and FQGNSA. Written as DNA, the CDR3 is TGTGCCAGCAGCTTACAGGCCCACTACAATGAGCAGTTCTTC. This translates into CASSLQAHYNEQFF.

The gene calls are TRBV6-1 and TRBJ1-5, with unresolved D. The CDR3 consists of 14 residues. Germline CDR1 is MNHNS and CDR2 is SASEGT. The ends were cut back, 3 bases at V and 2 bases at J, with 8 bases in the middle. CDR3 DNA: TGTGCCAGCAGTGACTGGAGCGGCAATCAGCCCCAGCATTTT. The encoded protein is CASSDWSGNQPQHF.

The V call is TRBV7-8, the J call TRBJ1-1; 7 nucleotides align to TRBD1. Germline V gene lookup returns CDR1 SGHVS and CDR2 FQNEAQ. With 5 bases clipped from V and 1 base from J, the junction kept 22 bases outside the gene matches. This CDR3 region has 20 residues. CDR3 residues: CASSPGTARRKGAENTEAFF. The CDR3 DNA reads TGTGCCAGCAGCCCGGGGACAGCGAGACGTAAAGGGGCAGAGAACACTGAAGCTTTCTTT.

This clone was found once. The chain's CDR3 is CAIGQGGGNQPQHF. CDR3 sequence (DNA): TGTGCCATTGGACAGGGGGGAGGAAATCAGCCCCAGCATTTT. The chain joins TRBV10-3 to TRBJ1-5; TRBD1 matches at 10 bases. The CDR3 spans 14 residues. V shed 9 bases and J 4 bases; nucleotides not matched to a gene: 6. Germline V lookup: CDR1 ENHRY, CDR2 SYGVKD.

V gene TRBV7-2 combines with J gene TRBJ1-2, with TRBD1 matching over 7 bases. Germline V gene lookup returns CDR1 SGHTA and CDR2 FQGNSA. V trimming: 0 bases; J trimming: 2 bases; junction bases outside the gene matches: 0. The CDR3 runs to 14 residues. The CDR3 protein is CASSLAGQNYGYTF. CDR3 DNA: TGTGCCAGCAGCTTAGCGGGACAGAACTATGGCTACACCTTC.

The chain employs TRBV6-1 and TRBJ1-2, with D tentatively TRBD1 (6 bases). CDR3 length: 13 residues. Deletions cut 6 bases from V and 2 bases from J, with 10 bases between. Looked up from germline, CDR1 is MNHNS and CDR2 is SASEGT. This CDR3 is CASSRQENYGYTF. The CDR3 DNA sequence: TGTGCCAGCAGCCGACAGGAGAACTATGGCTACACCTTC.

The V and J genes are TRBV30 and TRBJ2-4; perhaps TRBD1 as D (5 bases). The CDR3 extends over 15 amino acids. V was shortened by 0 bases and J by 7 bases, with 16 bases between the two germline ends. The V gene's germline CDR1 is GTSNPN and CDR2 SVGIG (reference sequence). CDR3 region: CAWSVGQAKGNIQYF. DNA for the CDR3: TGTGCCTGGAGTGTAGGGCAGGCGAAGGGGAACATTCAGTACTTC. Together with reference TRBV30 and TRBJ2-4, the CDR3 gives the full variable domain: SQTIHQWPATLVQPVGSPLSLECTVEGTSNPNLYWYRQAAGRGLQLLFYSVGIGQISSEVPQNLSASRPQDRQFILSSKKLLLSDSGFYLCAWSVGQAKGNIQYFGAGTRLSVL.

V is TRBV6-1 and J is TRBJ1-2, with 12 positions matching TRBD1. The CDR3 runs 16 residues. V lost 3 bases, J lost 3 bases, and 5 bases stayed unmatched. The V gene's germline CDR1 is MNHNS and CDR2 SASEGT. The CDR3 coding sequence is TGTGCCAGCAGTGATTCCGGGACAGGGGGCGACTATGGCTACACCTTC. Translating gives CASSDSGTGGDYGYTF.

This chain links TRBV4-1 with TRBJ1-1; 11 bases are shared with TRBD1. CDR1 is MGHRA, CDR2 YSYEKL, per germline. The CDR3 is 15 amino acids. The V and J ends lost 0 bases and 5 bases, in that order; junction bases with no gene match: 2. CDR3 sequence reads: CASSQDGTGGTEAFF. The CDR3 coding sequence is TGCGCCAGCAGCCAAGACGGGACAGGGGGGACTGAAGCTTTCTTT.

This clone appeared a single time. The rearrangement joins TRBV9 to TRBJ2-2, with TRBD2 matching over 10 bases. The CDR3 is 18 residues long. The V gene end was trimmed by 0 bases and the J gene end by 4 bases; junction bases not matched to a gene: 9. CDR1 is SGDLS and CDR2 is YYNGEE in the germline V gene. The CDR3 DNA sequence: TGTGCCAGCAGCGTAGGAAGGTCGGGACTAGCGAGCACCGGGGAGCTGTTTTTT. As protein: CASSVGRSGLASTGELFF.

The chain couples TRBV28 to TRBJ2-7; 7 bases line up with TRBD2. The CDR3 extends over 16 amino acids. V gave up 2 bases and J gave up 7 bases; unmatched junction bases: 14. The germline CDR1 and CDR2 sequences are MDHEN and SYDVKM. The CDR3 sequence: CASSLNRRRESREQYF. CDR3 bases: TGTGCCAGCAGTTTAAATAGGAGGCGGGAGTCGCGAGAGCAGTACTTC.

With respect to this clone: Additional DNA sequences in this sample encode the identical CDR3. CDR3 protein: CASRLWTGSTNEKLFF. CDR3 nucleotide sequence: TGTGCCAGCAGGCTCTGGACAGGGTCAACTAATGAAAAACTGTTTTTT. This chain connects TRBV6-6 to TRBJ1-4, with 8 positions matching TRBD1. This CDR3 region has 16 residues. V lost 6 bases and J lost 0; bases outside the gene matches: 6. CDR1 MNHNY and CDR2 SVGAGI come from the germline V gene (reference sequence).

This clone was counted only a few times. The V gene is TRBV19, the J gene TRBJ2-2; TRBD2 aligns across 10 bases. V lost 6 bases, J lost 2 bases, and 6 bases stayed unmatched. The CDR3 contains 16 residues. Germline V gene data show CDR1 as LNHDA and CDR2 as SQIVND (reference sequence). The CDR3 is CASSPTSGANTGELFF. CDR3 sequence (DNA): TGTGCCAGTAGCCCTACTAGCGGGGCCAACACCGGGGAGCTGTTTTTT.

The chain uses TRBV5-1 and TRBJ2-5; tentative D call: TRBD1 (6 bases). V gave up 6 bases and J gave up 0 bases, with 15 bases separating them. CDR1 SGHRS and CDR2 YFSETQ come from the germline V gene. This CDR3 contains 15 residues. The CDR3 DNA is TGCGCCAGCATGGGCAGGGGAAGCTACCAAGAGACCCAGTACTTC. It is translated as CASMGRGSYQETQYF.

CDR3 sequence (DNA): TGTGCCAGCAGTCTTTTAGCGGACTCCTACAATGAGCAGTTCTTC. Encoded protein: CASSLLADSYNEQFF. The rearrangement uses TRBV27 and TRBJ2-1; TRBD2 is a possible D gene (6 bases). V was shortened by 5 bases and J by 0 bases, with 11 bases between the two germline ends. From germline, CDR1 is MNHEY and CDR2 SMNVEV (reference sequence). This CDR3 comprises 15 residues.

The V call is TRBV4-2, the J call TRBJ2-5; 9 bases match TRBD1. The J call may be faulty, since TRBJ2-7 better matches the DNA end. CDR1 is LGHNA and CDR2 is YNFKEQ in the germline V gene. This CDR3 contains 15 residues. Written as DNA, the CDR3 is TGTGCCAGCAGCCCCAGTGGGGGACAGGGCCACGAGCAGTACTTC. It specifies CASSPSGGQGHEQYF.

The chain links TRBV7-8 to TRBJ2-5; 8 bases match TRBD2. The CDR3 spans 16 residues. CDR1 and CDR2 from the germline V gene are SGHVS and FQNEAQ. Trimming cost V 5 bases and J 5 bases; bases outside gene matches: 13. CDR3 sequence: CASSAQIRPGGETQYF. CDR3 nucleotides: TGTGCCAGCAGCGCGCAGATCCGCCCGGGAGGGGAGACCCAGTACTTC.

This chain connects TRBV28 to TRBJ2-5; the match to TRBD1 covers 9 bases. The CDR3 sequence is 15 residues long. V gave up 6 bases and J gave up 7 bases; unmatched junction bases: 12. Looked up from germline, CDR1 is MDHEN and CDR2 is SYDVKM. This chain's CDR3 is CASRTADRGKGTQYF. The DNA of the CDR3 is TGTGCCAGCAGGACCGCAGACAGGGGGAAAGGGACCCAGTACTTC.

The CDR3 loop is CASSPDWAVNEQFF. Here the CDR3 DNA reads TGTGCCAGCAGTCCGGACTGGGCCGTCAATGAGCAGTTCTTC. This sequence joins TRBV27 and TRBJ2-1; a weak D match, TRBD2 (5 bases). Germline loops: CDR1 MNHEY, CDR2 SMNVEV (reference sequence). There are 14 residues in the CDR3. V was clipped by 5 bases and J by 6 bases, with 14 bases between them.

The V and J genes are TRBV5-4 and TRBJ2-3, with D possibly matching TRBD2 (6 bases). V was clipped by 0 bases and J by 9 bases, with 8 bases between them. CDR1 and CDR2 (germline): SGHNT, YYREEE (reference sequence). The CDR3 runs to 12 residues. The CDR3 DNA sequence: TGTGCCAGCAGCTTGGAACGGGGGACGCAGTATTTT. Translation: CASSLERGTQYF.

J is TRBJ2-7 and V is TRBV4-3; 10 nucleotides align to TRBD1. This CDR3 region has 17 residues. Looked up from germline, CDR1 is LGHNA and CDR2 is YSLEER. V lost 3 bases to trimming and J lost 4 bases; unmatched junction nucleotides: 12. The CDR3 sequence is CASSHLWGDRGTYEQYF. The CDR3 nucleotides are TGCGCCAGCAGCCATCTCTGGGGGGACAGGGGTACGTACGAGCAGTACTTC.

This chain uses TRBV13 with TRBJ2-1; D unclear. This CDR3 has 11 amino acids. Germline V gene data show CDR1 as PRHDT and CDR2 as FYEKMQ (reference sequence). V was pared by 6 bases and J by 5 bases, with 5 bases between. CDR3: CASRQHNEQFF. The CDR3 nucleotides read TGTGCCAGCAGACAACACAATGAGCAGTTCTTC. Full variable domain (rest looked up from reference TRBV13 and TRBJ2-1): AAGVIQSPRHLIKEKRETATLKCYPIPRHDTVYWYQQGPGQDPQFLISFYEKMQSDKGSIPDRFSAQQFSDYHSELNMSSLELGDSALYFCASRQHNEQFFGPGTRLTVL.

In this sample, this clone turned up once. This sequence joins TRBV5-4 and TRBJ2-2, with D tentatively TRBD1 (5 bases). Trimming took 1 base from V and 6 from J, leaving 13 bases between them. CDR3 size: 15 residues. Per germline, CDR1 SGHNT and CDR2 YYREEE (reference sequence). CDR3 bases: TGTGCCAGCAGCTTGCGGCAGGGTCTTGCCGGGGAGCTGTTTTTT. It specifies CASSLRQGLAGELFF.

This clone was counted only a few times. The CDR3 is CASRPRTGLYNEQFF. CDR3 in DNA: TGTGCCAGTAGGCCCAGGACAGGCCTCTACAATGAGCAGTTCTTC. The chain carries TRBV19 and TRBJ2-1; 7 bases agree with TRBD1. This CDR3 is 15 amino acids long. V gave up 6 bases and J gave up 3 bases; unmatched junction bases: 8. The germline V gene encodes CDR1 LNHDA and CDR2 SQIVND (reference sequence).

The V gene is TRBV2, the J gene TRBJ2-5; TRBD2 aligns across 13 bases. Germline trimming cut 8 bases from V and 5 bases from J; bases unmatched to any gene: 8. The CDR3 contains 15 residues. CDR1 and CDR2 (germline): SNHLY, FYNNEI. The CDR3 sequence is CASRTSGGAGETQYF. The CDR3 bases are TGTGCCAGCCGGACTAGCGGGGGCGCCGGGGAGACCCAGTACTTC.

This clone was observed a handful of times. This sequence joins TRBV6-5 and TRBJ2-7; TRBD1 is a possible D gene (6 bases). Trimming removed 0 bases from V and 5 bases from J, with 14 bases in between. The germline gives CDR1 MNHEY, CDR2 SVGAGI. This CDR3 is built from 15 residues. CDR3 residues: CASSYSSGQRDEQYF. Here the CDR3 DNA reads TGTGCCAGCAGTTACTCGAGCGGACAGAGGGACGAGCAGTACTTC.

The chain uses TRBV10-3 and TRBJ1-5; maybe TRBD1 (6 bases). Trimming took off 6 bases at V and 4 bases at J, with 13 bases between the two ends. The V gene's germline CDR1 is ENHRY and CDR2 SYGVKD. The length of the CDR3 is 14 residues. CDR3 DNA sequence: TGTGCCATCAGCCACCGACAGGAGAATCAGCCCCAGCATTTT. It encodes CAISHRQENQPQHF.

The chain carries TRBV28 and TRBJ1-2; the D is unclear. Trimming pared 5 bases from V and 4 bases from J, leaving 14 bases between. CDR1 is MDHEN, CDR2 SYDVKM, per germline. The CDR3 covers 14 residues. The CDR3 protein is CASSRGDGSYGYTF. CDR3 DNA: TGTGCCAGCAGTCGAGGAGACGGCAGCTATGGCTACACCTTC.

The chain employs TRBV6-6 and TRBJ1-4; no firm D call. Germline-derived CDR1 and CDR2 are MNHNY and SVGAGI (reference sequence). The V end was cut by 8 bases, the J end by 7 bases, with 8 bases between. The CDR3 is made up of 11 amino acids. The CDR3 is CASQWLEKLFF. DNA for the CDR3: TGTGCCAGCCAGTGGCTTGAAAAACTGTTTTTT.

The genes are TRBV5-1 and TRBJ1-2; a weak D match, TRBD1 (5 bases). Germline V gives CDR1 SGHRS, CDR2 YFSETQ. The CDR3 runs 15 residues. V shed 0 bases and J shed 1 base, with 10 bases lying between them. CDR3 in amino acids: CASSLGPGGNYGYTF. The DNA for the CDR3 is TGCGCCAGCAGCTTGGGTCCCGGGGGTAACTATGGCTACACCTTC.

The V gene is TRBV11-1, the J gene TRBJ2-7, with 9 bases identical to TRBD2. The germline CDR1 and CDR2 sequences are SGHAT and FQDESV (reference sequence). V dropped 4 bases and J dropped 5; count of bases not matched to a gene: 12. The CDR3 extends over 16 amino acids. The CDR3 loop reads CASSSGGGRAGNEQYF. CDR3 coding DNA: TGTGCCAGCAGCTCCGGTGGCGGGAGGGCCGGGAACGAGCAGTACTTC.